This TCR beta chain came from a study of T cells in placental villitis. With regard to the full study: The study tested an allograft-versus-infection hypothesis by comparing placental TCR-beta repertoires in villitis of unknown etiology, unaffected controls matched for gestational age, and infectious villitis. On the study overall, not on this receptor specifically: Bulk tissue sequencing could not distinguish helper, regulatory or cytotoxic T cells, nor maternal versus fetal T cells, and excluded gamma-delta receptors. CMV-specific clone frequencies were higher in infectious CMV cases than in villitis of unknown etiology (roughly 0.011 vs 0.001), which did not differ from controls. Small amounts of decidua were contained in the paraffin blocks, so some of the captured T cells, especially in controls, may have been decidual rather than villous infiltrates.

Concerning this clone: Its binding antigen is unknown. There are no base qualities to consult, and no much larger clone falls within one base.

Using the immunoSEQ v4 bias-controlled multiplex PCR assay, run blinded to group allocation, TCR-beta CDR3 regions were amplified from genomic DNA. To estimate the quantities of nucleated cells and T cells in each sample, reference gene primers were included together with the TCR-beta primers. Sequencing of the libraries was performed on an Illumina MiSeq with a 100-cycle paired-end protocol. The study's processing was this. In the immunoSEQ Analyzer software, diversity and richness were calculated, with richness measured by iChao1 and clonality based on Pielou evenness and Shannon diversity on a 0-1 scale where a higher value means less diversity. CDR3 amino acid sequences together with V/J genes were queried against VDJdb for CMV, EBV and influenza A specificities, with confidence 3 and substitution 2 applied. The Morisita-Horn index was used to assess how much TCR-beta amino acid clonotypes overlapped between the villitis of unknown etiology, infectious villitis and control repertoires. TCRdb obtained this table from immuneACCESS and retained in-frame rearrangements with V and J assigned. These tables miss some clones; where compared with another copy, unresolved V genes account for less than half of the shortfall, and the remainder is unexplained. V and J calls and clone size are as listed in that table; D and trimming were resolved from the DNA. The sample includes 3,200 or so clones, with 60% to 80% observed a single time. The ten biggest clones cover approximately 20% of the sample.

Five infectious villitis placentae, four with confirmed cytomegalovirus and one with Toxoplasma gondii, were included and were not matched to other groups. The mothers in the infectious villitis group were younger, had smaller fetuses, and delivered preterm or had intrauterine demise in a couple of cases. After delivery, the placentae were collected and evaluated both grossly and histologically, and only then was archival tissue selected. Five 10-micron scrolls were cut from each FFPE block, and DNA was then isolated using the AllPrep DNA/RNA FFPE Tissue kit. DNA concentration and purity were evaluated by NanoDrop, whereas RNA quality was assessed on a Bioanalyzer. The sequence was collected from a human patient with infectious villitis; the placental T cells may come from both mother and fetus. Sequencing was performed on placental tissue containing maternal and fetal cells.

The nucleotide sequence is given as TGTGCCAGTCGGGGGGGGGTGAACACCGGGGAGCTGTTTTTT. Its translation is CASRGGVNTGELFF. The chain couples TRBV6-6 to TRBJ2-2; a stretch of 8 junction bases matches TRBD2. Trimming accounts for 9 bases at V and 1 base at J, while the number of junction bases matched to no gene is 4. Inclusive of the bounding cysteine and phenylalanine, the CDR3 is 14 residues long. Solely the CDR3 DNA is kept, with 42 bases framed from the first base. The germline V gene (reference sequence) provides CDR1 MNHNY and CDR2 SVGAGI.